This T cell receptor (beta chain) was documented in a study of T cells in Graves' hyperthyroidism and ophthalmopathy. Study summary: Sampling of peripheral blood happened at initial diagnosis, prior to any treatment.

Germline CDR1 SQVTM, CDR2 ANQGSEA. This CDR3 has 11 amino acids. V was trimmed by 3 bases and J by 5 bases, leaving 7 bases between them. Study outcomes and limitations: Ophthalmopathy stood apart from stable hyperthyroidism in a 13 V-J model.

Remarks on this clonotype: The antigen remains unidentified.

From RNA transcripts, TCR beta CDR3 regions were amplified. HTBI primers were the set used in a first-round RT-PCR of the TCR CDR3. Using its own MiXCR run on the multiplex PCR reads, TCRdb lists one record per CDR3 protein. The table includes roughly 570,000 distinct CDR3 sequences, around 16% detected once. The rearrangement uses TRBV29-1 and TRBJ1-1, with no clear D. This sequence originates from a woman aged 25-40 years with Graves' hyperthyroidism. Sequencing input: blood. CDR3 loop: CSVDSGTEAFF. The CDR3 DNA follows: TGCAGCGTTGACTCTGGGACTGAAGCTTTCTTT.